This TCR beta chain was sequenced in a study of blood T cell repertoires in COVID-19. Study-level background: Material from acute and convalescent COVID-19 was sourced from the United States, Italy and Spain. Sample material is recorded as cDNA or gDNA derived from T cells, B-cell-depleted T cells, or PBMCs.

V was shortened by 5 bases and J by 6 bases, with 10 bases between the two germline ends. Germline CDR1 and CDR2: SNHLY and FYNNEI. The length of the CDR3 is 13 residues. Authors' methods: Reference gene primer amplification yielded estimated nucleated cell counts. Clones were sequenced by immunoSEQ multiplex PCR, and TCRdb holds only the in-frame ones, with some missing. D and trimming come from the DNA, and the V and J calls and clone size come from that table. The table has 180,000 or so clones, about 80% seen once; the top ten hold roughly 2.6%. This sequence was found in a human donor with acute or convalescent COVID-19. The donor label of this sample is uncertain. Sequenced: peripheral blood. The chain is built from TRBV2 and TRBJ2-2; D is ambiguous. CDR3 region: CASSSELAGELFF. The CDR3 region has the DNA TGTGCCAGCAGTAGCGAGCTAGCCGGGGAGCTGTTTTTT.